What follows are 29 T cell receptor beta chains derived from one specimen sequenced in a study of cytomegalovirus exposure and HLA in healthy donors. Primers: 60 Vbeta forward and 13 Jbeta reverse. Using immunoSEQ multiplex PCR, the repertoire was profiled, and TCRdb retains in-frame clones only, with some absent. The sample records roughly 200,000 clones, 60% to 85% being singletons. Material for sequencing was PBMCs. These receptors all stem from a girl aged 10 to 17 in good health and CMV-seropositive.

J is TRBJ1-1 and V is TRBV19, with D possibly matching TRBD1 (6 bases). Trimming left V 5 bases short and J 4 bases short, with 17 bases between. CDR1 and CDR2 (germline): LNHDA, SQIVND (reference sequence). The CDR3 runs to 15 residues. The CDR3: CASSRPGGSGTEAFF. The CDR3 nucleotides read TGTGCCAGTAGTCGCCCGGGGGGCTCGGGCACTGAAGCTTTCTTT.

There are a few counts of this clone. The V call is TRBV2, the J call TRBJ2-1; D gene uncertain. Per germline, CDR1 SNHLY and CDR2 FYNNEI. V shed 5 bases and J shed 0 bases, with 5 bases lying between them. The CDR3 is 13 residues long. CDR3 sequence reads: CASSPSSYNEQFF. DNA of the CDR3: TGTGCCAGCAGTCCTAGCTCCTACAATGAGCAGTTCTTC.

The J gene is TRBJ1-1, the V gene TRBV7-9; D is unclear. The germline V and J ends were trimmed by 2 bases and 0 bases, with 16 bases remaining between them. Germline V gene sequence: CDR1 SEHNR, CDR2 FQNEAQ (reference sequence). CDR3 length equals 17 residues. The CDR3 loop reads CASSLRPQASLNTEAFF. CDR3 DNA: TGTGCCAGCAGCTTACGTCCGCAGGCGTCCTTGAACACTGAAGCTTTCTTT.

The genes are TRBV5-4 and TRBJ2-5; TRBD1 agrees at 10 bases. V shed 4 bases and J 4 bases; nucleotides not matched to a gene: 4. The CDR3 has 14 amino acids. The V gene's germline CDR1 is SGHNT and CDR2 YYREEE (reference sequence). The DNA for the CDR3 is TGTGCCAGCAGCACCGGACAGGGGGGAGAGACCCAGTACTTC. It is translated as CASSTGQGGETQYF.

The rearrangement joins TRBV7-2 to TRBJ1-2; D gene uncertain. CDR3 length equals 11 residues. Germline V lookup: CDR1 SGHTA, CDR2 FQGNSA. V lost 5 bases, J lost 7 bases, and 8 bases lay in between. The CDR3 sequence is CASSEAGGYTF. The CDR3 nucleotides are TGTGCCAGCAGCGAAGCCGGTGGCTACACCTTC.

This clone appeared a few times. The V call is TRBV5-1, the J call TRBJ1-4, with D tentatively TRBD1 (6 bases). Trimming removed 4 bases from V and 5 bases from J, with 15 bases in between. The CDR3 is made up of 15 amino acids. CDR1 SGHRS and CDR2 YFSETQ come from the germline V gene. The CDR3 loop reads CASSRTVGKNEKLFF. CDR3 DNA sequence: TGCGCCAGCAGCCGGACAGTAGGGAAAAATGAAAAACTGTTTTTT.

The rearrangement links TRBV10-3 to TRBJ1-5; D is unresolved. This CDR3 comprises 13 residues. Germline CDR1 is ENHRY and CDR2 is SYGVKD. With 6 bases removed from V and 3 bases from J, the gap between germline ends came to 9 bases. In DNA, the CDR3 is TGTGCCATCAGCGGGGAGTTCAATCAGCCCCAGCATTTT. Translating gives CAISGEFNQPQHF.

CDR3 bases: TGTGCCAGCAGTTACTCGAGGGTAGGAAACACCATATATTTT. It specifies CASSYSRVGNTIYF. V and J are TRBV6-7 and TRBJ1-3, with unresolved D. TRBV6-7 belongs to the ORF category, with a function that is uncertain. Trimming stripped 0 bases from V and 4 bases from J, with 7 bases between. The CDR3 contains 14 residues.

The chain combines TRBV6-1 with TRBJ2-5, with TRBD1 identical over 8 bases. The CDR3 has 15 residues. V was clipped by 1 base and J by 5 bases; unmatched bases: 6. Germline CDR1 reads MNHNS; CDR2 reads SASEGT. The CDR3 spells CASSEDPRGPETQYF. DNA for the CDR3: TGTGCCAGCAGTGAAGACCCCAGGGGGCCGGAGACCCAGTACTTC.

V usage is TRBV11-2 and J usage is TRBJ2-1; D is perhaps TRBD2 (6 bases). CDR3 length: 14 amino acids. From germline, CDR1 is SGHAT and CDR2 FQNNGV. Trimming removed 3 bases from V and 15 bases from J, with 21 bases in between. The CDR3 coding sequence is TGTGCCAGCAGCTTGGTGGGCCGGGCGGGGAGGAGGTTCTTC. Translation: CASSLVGRAGRRFF.

The chain couples TRBV11-3 to TRBJ2-7; the match to TRBD1 covers 8 bases. CDR3 length: 12 amino acids. V lost 5 bases and J lost 5; bases outside the gene matches: 2. Germline V gene lookup returns CDR1 SGHNT and CDR2 YENEEA. This CDR3 reads CASSLDRDEQYF. CDR3 nucleotides: TGTGCCAGCAGCCTGGACAGGGACGAGCAGTACTTC. Full variable domain (outside the CDR3, taken from reference TRBV11-3 and TRBJ2-7): EAGVVQSPRYKIIEKKQPVAFWCNPISGHNTLYWYLQNLGQGPELLIRYENEEAVDDSQLPKDRFSAERLKGVDSTLKIQPAELGDSAVYLCASSLDRDEQYFGPGTRLTVT.

This clone was recorded a few times. The chain links TRBV12-1 to TRBJ1-2; the DNA was not used to check the table's D call, TRBD1. TRBV12-1 is designated a pseudogene. The CDR3 covers 13 residues. CDR3 sequence reads: CASSEQGNYGYTF. In DNA, the CDR3 is TGTGCCAGCAGCGAGCAGGGGAACTATGGCTACACCTTC.

The genes are TRBV30 and TRBJ2-3; 11 nucleotides agree with TRBD2. The germline V gene has CDR1 GTSNPN and CDR2 SVGIG (reference sequence). V was clipped by 2 bases and J by 1 base; unmatched bases: 2. The CDR3 has 15 amino acids. CDR3 DNA sequence: TGTGCCTGGAGTTTGACTAGCGGGGGCACAGATACGCAGTATTTT. Translation gives CAWSLTSGGTDTQYF.

The gene calls are TRBV6-6 and TRBJ2-5; 9 bases are shared with TRBD2. The V and J ends lost 5 bases and 4 bases, in that order; junction bases with no gene match: 11. The CDR3 extends over 16 amino acids. Germline CDR1 and CDR2: MNHNY and SVGAGI (reference sequence). In nucleotides, the CDR3 is TGTGCCAGCAGTCCGGGGCGGGGGGGCTCCGGAGAGACCCAGTACTTC. As protein: CASSPGRGGSGETQYF.

The rearrangement links TRBV10-1 to TRBJ2-2; D is ambiguous. Per the germline V gene, CDR1 is WNHNN and CDR2 is SYGVQD (reference sequence). This CDR3 is 15 amino acids long. Trimming took 3 bases from V and 4 from J, leaving 12 bases between them. The CDR3, as DNA: TGCGCCAGCAGTGACCTCCTAGGCGCCACCGGGGAGCTGTTTTTT. This encodes CASSDLLGATGELFF.

V gene TRBV9 combines with J gene TRBJ1-2; tentatively, D is TRBD1 (5 bases). V was pared by 4 bases and J by 6 bases, with 10 bases between. Germline V lookup: CDR1 SGDLS, CDR2 YYNGEE. The CDR3 is 12 amino acids. In DNA form, the CDR3 reads TGTGCCAGCAGCTTCGGAGGGGATGGCTACACCTTC. This gives the protein CASSFGGDGYTF.

The chain employs TRBV11-3 and TRBJ2-3, with 8 bases aligning to TRBD2. V gave up 4 bases and J gave up 4 bases; unmatched junction bases: 4. The CDR3 runs 14 residues. The germline V gene encodes CDR1 SGHNT and CDR2 YENEEA. DNA for the CDR3: TGTGCCAGCAGCTCCGGGGGGGCGGCAGATACGCAGTATTTT. Protein: CASSSGGAADTQYF. Full variable domain (missing parts from reference TRBV11-3 and TRBJ2-3): EAGVVQSPRYKIIEKKQPVAFWCNPISGHNTLYWYLQNLGQGPELLIRYENEEAVDDSQLPKDRFSAERLKGVDSTLKIQPAELGDSAVYLCASSSGGAADTQYFGPGTRLTVL.

This rearrangement joins TRBV27 to TRBJ2-5, with 8 bases identical to TRBD2. TRBJ2-7 explains the end of the DNA better; the J call may be wrong. The CDR3 length is 15 residues. The germline gives CDR1 MNHEY, CDR2 SMNVEV (reference sequence). The CDR3 spells CASKLARGGSYEQYF. CDR3 DNA sequence: TGTGCCAGCAAATTAGCTCGGGGGGGCTCCTACGAGCAGTACTTC.

The chain employs TRBV6-1 and TRBJ1-2; D may be TRBD1 (6 bases). The CDR3 length is 13 residues. Trimming took off 8 bases at V and 7 bases at J, with 17 bases between the two ends. In germline, CDR1 is MNHNS, CDR2 SASEGT. The DNA for the CDR3 is TGTGCCAGCTATGCAGGAGGGGGGGGTGGCTACACCTTC. It encodes CASYAGGGGGYTF.

V usage is TRBV6-1 and J usage is TRBJ2-3, with a tentative D call TRBD1 (5 bases). This CDR3 contains 14 residues. Per germline, CDR1 MNHNS and CDR2 SASEGT. The V and J ends lost 7 bases and 0 bases respectively, with 11 bases between them. The CDR3 DNA reads TGTGCCAGCACCAGGACACCTAGCACAGATACGCAGTATTTT. This gives the protein CASTRTPSTDTQYF.

The chain has TRBV7-9 and TRBJ2-2, with TRBD2 identical over 10 bases. Germline V lookup: CDR1 SEHNR, CDR2 FQNEAQ (reference sequence). The CDR3 spans 17 residues. J was trimmed by 3 bases and V by 5 bases; bases with no gene match: 9. As DNA, the CDR3 is TGTGCCAGCAGCCAAGACCCTAGCGGGGGCGACACCGGGGAGCTGTTTTTT. This gives the protein CASSQDPSGGDTGELFF.

The chain is built from TRBV6-1 and TRBJ2-1, with TRBD1 matching 10 bases. Germline V gene sequence: CDR1 MNHNS, CDR2 SASEGT. Losses at the gene ends were 7 bases for V and 7 bases for J; bases not matched to a gene: 7. The CDR3 runs to 14 residues. The CDR3 loop is CASNQGQGRNEQFF. The DNA for the CDR3 is TGTGCCAGCAACCAGGGACAGGGGAGGAATGAGCAGTTCTTC.

This rearrangement joins TRBV27 to TRBJ1-1; 7 bases are shared with TRBD1. The CDR3 is made up of 13 amino acids. Germline values: CDR1 MNHEY, CDR2 SMNVEV (reference sequence). V dropped 7 bases and J dropped 5; count of bases not matched to a gene: 7. CDR3 nucleotide sequence: TGTGCCAGCACCCTCAGGGGGAGGACTGAAGCTTTCTTT. Amino acids: CASTLRGRTEAFF.

The chain is built from TRBV7-2 and TRBJ2-7; tentative D call: TRBD1 (5 bases). The CDR3 length is 15 residues. Germline CDR1 reads SGHTA; CDR2 reads FQGNSA. V shed 1 base and J shed 0 bases, with 10 bases lying between them. CDR3 region: CASSLEGRASYEQYF. CDR3 sequence (DNA): TGTGCCAGCAGCTTAGAGGGCAGGGCCTCCTACGAGCAGTACTTC.

This rearrangement joins TRBV7-2 to TRBJ2-3; 9 bases fit TRBD2. This CDR3 has 15 residues. Germline-derived CDR1 and CDR2 are SGHTA and FQGNSA. Germline trimming cut 5 bases from V and 3 bases from J; bases unmatched to any gene: 6. The CDR3 DNA reads as TGTGCCAGCAGCCGCGGGGGGGCCGGGACAGATACGCAGTATTTT. Its protein product is CASSRGGAGTDTQYF.

The chain carries TRBV19 and TRBJ2-7, with 7 bases fitting TRBD1. The J segment lost 0 bases and the V segment lost 7 bases, leaving 6 bases of the junction unmatched. Germline V lookup: CDR1 LNHDA, CDR2 SQIVND (reference sequence). This CDR3 is built from 14 residues. CDR3 coding DNA: TGTGCCAGTACCGCGGACAGGAGCTCCTACGAGCAGTACTTC. Translating it yields CASTADRSSYEQYF. The variable domain in full, with the rest retrieved from reference TRBV19 and TRBJ2-7, is DGGITQSPKYLFRKEGQNVTLSCEQNLNHDAMYWYRQDPGQGLRLIYYSQIVNDFQKGDIAEGYSVSREKKESFPLTVTSAQKNPTAFYLCASTADRSSYEQYFGPGTRLTVT.

This clone was found once. V and J are TRBV7-2 and TRBJ2-7; perhaps TRBD1 as D (6 bases). The CDR3 contains 18 residues. Germline CDR1 is SGHTA and CDR2 is FQGNSA. Trimming cost V 5 bases and J 3 bases, with 26 bases left between them. CDR3 loop: CASSRTPPWNRVNYEQYF. The CDR3 coding sequence is TGTGCCAGCAGCCGCACACCCCCGTGGAACAGGGTTAACTACGAGCAGTACTTC. Using reference TRBV7-2 and TRBJ2-7 for the parts outside the CDR3, the full variable domain is GAGVSQSPSNKVTEKGKDVELRCDPISGHTALYWYRQSLGQGLEFLIYFQGNSAPDKSGLPSDRFSAERTGGSVSTLTIQRTQQEDSAVYLCASSRTPPWNRVNYEQYFGPGTRLTVT.

This chain uses TRBV12-5 with TRBJ2-5; no definite D call. CDR3 size: 14 residues. The V end lost 7 bases, the J end lost 7 bases, and 19 bases lay between the germline ends. Looked up from germline, CDR1 is LGHNT and CDR2 is FRNRAP. The CDR3 DNA is TGTGCTAGTGCCACCGCCGACACTGCAAGGACCCAGTACTTC. Protein product: CASATADTARTQYF.

This clone showed up just a few times. The V call is TRBV11-2, the J call TRBJ2-3; weak D call: TRBD1 (5 bases). The CDR3 sequence is 15 residues long. Germline V gene sequence: CDR1 SGHAT, CDR2 FQNNGV. V lost 1 base to trimming and J lost 1 base, with 9 bases between them. The CDR3 is CASSLGGSGTDTQYF. The CDR3 nucleotides are TGTGCCAGCAGCTTAGGGGGCTCGGGCACAGATACGCAGTATTTT.